The present entry profiles one TCR beta chain with its context. The antigen is undetermined. The V and J ends lost 6 bases and 5 bases, in that order; junction bases with no gene match: 4. Germline-derived CDR1 and CDR2 are MDHEN and SYDVKM. The CDR3 sequence is 15 residues long. The sample belongs to a study of cytomegalovirus exposure and HLA in healthy donors. Study summary: The Caucasian-associated ancestry cluster contained about 80% of the approximately 420 genotyped donors.

The PCR had 60 Vbeta and 13 Jbeta primers. Method: immunoSEQ multiplex PCR; TCRdb's copy keeps in-frame clones and lacks some. The table includes 200,000 to 250,000 clones, approximately 78% detected once. Study results and limitations: Rarity held for most TCR sequences, but there were some public TCRs that occurred in many donors.

The J gene is TRBJ2-2, the V gene TRBV28, with 12 nucleotides matching TRBD2. This sequence was found in a male donor in good health and CMV-seronegative. Source material: PBMCs. The chain's CDR3 is CASRQLAGGTGELFF. As DNA, the CDR3 is TGTGCCAGCAGGCAACTAGCGGGAGGAACCGGGGAGCTGTTTTTT.